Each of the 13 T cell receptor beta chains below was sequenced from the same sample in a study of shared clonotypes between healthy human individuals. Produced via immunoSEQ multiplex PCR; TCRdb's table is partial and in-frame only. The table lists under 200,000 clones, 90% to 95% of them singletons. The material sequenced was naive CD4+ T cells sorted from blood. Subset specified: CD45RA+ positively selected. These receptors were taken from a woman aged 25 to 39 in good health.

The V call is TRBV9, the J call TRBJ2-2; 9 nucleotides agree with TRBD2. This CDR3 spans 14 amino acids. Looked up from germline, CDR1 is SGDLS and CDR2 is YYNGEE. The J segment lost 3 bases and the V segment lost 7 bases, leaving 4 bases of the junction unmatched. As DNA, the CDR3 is TGTGCCAGCTCCAGGACTAGCGACACCGGGGAGCTGTTTTTT. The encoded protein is CASSRTSDTGELFF.

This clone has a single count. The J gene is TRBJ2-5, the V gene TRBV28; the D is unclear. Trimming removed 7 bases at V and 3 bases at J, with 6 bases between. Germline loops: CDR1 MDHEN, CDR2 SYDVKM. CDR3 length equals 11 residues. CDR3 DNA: TGTGCCAGCAAGTCGGAAGAGACCCAGTACTTC. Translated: CASKSEETQYF.

This CDR3 is CASSLLRSSYEQYF. The CDR3, as DNA: TGTGCCAGCAGCTTATTGAGGAGCTCCTACGAGCAGTACTTC. The chain has TRBV7-8 and TRBJ2-7; no definite D call. The CDR3 contains 14 residues. Trimming removed 2 bases at V and 0 bases at J, with 8 bases between. Germline assignment: CDR1 SGHVS and CDR2 FQNEAQ.

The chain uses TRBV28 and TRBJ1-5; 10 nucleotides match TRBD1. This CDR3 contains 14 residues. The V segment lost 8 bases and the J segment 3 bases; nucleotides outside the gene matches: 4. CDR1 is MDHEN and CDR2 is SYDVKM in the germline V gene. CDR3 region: CASGGTGDNQPQHF. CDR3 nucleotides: TGTGCCAGCGGGGGGACAGGGGACAATCAGCCCCAGCATTTT.

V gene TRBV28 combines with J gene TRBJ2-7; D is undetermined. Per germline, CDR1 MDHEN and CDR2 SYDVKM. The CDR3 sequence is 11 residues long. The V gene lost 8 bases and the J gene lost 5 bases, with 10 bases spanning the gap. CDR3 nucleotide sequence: TGTGCCAGCCGATGGAACAACGAGCAGTACTTC. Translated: CASRWNNEQYF.

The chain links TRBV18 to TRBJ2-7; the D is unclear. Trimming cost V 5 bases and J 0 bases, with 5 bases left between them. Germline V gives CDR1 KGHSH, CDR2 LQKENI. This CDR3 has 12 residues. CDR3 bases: TGTGCCAGCTCAGCGGACTCCTACGAGCAGTACTTC. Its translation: CASSADSYEQYF. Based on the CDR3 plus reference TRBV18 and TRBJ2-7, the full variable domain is NAGVMQNPRHLVRRRGQEARLRCSPMKGHSHVYWYRQLPEEGLKFMVYLQKENIIDESGMPKERFSAEFPKEGPSILRIQQVVRGDSAAYFCASSADSYEQYFGPGTRLTVT.

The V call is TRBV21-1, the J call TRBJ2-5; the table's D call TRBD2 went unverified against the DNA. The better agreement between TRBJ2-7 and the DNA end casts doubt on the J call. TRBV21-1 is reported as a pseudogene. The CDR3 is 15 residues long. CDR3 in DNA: TGTGCCAGCAGCGCCCGGCGGGCCAGATCCTACGAGCAGTACTTC. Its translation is CASSARRARSYEQYF.

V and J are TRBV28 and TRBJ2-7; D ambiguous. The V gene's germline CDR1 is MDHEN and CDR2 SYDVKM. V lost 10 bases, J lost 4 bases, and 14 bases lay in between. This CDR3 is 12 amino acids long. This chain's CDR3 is CATHSAPYEQYF. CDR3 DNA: TGTGCCACGCACTCCGCTCCGTACGAGCAGTACTTC.

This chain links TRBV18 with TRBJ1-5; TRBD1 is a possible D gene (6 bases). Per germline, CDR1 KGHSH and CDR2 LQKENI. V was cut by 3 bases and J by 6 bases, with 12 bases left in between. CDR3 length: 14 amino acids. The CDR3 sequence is CASSPGQGSQPQHF. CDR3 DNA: TGTGCCAGCTCACCCGGGCAGGGGAGTCAGCCCCAGCATTTT.

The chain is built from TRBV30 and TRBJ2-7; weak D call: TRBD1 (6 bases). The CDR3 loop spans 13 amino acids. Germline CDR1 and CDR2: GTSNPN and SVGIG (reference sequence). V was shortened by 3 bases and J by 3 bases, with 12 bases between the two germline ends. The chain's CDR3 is CAWSLQGGYEQYF. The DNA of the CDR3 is TGTGCCTGGAGCCTCCAAGGGGGCTACGAGCAGTACTTC.

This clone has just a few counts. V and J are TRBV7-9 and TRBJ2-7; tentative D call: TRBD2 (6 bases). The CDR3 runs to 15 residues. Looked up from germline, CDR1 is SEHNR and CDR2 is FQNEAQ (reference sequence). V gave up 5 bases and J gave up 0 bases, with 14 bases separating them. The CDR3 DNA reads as TGTGCCAGCAGCAAAAGGGGCGGGAACTCCTACGAGCAGTACTTC. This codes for CASSKRGGNSYEQYF. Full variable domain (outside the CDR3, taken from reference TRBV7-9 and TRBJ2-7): DTGVSQNPRHKITKRGQNVTFRCDPISEHNRLYWYRQTLGQGPEFLTYFQNEAQLEKSRLLSDRFSAERPKGSFSTLEIQRTEQGDSAMYLCASSKRGGNSYEQYFGPGTRLTVT.

CDR3 sequence reads: CASRLYSGRRYNEQFF. CDR3 sequence (DNA): TGTGCCAGCAGACTCTATAGCGGGAGGCGGTACAATGAGCAGTTCTTC. The rearrangement uses TRBV7-9 and TRBJ2-1; TRBD2 matches at 10 bases. Germline lookup yields CDR1 SEHNR and CDR2 FQNEAQ (reference sequence). The V gene end was trimmed by 6 bases and the J gene end by 4 bases; junction bases not matched to a gene: 9. The CDR3 covers 16 residues.

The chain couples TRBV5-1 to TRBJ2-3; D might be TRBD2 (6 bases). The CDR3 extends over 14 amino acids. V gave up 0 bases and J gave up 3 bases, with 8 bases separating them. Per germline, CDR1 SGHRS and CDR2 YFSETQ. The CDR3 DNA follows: TGCGCCAGCAGCTTGGGCGGGGTTACAGATACGCAGTATTTT. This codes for CASSLGGVTDTQYF.